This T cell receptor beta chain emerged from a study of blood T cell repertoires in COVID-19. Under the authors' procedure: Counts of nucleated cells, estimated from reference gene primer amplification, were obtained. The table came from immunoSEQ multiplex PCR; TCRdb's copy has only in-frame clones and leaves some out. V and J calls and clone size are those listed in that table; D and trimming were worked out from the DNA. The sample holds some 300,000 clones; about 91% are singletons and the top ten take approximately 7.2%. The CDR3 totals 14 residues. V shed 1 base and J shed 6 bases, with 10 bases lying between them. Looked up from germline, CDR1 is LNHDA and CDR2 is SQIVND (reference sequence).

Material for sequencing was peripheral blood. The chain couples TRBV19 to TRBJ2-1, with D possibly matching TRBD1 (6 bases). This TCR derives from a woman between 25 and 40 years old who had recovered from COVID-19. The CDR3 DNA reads TGTGCCAGTAGTATAGGACAGGTAATCAATGAGCAGTTCTTC. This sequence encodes CASSIGQVINEQFF.